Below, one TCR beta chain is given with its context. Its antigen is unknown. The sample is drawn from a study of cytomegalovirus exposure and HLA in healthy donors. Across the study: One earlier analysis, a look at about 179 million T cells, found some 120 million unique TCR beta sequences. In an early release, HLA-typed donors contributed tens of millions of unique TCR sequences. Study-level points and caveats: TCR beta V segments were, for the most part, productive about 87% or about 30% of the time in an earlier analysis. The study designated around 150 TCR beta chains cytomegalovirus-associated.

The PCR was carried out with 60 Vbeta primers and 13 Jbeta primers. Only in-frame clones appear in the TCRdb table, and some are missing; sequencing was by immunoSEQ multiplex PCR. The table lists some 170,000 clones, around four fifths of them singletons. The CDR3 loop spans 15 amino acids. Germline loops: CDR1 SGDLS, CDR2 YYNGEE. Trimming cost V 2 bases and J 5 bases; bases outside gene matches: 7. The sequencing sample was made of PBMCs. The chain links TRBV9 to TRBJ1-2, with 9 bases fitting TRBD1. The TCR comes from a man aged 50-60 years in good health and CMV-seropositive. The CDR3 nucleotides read TGTGCCAGCAGCGTGGCGACAGGGGGGGAGTATGGCTACACCTTC. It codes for CASSVATGGEYGYTF.